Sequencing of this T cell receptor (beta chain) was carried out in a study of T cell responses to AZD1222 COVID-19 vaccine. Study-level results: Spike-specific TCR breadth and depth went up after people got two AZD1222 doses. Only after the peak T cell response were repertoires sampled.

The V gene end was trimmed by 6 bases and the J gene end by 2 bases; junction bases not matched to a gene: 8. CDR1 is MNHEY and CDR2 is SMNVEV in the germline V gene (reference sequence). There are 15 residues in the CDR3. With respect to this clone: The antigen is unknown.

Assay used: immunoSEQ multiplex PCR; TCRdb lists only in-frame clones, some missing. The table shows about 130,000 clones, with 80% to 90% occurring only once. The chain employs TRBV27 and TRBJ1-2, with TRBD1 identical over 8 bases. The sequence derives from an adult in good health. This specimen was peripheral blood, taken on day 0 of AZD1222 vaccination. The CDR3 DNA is TGTGCCAGCAGGCCGTGGGCAGGGGGCAACTATGGCTACACCTTC. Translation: CASRPWAGGNYGYTF.